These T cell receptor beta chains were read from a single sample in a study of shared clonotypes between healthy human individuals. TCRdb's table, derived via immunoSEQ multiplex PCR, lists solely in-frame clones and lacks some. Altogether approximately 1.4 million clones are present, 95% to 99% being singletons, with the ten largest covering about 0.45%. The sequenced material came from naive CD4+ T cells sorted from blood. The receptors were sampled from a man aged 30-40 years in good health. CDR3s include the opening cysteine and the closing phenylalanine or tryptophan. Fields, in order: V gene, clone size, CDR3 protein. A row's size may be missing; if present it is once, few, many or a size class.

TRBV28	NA	CASSFSGIGTDTQYF
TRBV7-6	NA	CASSGAGHEQFF
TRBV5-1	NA	CASSAGPGQVWNTEAFF
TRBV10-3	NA	CAISGGDYEQYF
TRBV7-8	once	CASSLGGRGSTEAFF
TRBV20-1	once	CSARILDTQYF
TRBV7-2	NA	CASSLTWASSSGELFF
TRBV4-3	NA	CASSQALGDYEQYF
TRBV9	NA	CASSRGQDTEAFF
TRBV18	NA	CASSPTRVEQFF
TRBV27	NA	CATSRAGSYEQYF
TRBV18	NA	CASSQESGALTDTQYF
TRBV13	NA	CASSPRDRAEFYEQFF
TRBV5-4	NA	CASSPGRGYNTIYF
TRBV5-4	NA	CASSPTATEAFF
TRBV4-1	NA	CASSQEGGRRNQPQHF
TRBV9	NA	CASSLNTEAFF
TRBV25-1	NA	CASSTTGDGLANTEAFF
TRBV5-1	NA	CASRVQGGNEKLFF
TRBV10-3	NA	CAISESLSRTSGRTDTQYF
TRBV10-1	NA	CASSESRSSGSDEQYF
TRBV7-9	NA	CASSSPPGQIVAEQYF
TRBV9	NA	CASSSSGTSGRNSYNEQFF
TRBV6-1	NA	CASSESGGTYEQYF
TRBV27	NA	CGGGTSTDTQYF
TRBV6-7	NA	CASSLHLILRDRDEPTGANVLTF
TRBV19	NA	CASSIVWQGVLNTEAFF
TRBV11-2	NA	CASSFGPSGSTDTQYF
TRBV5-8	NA	CASSGRQGRGNQPQHF
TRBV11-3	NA	CASSLRQGAYEQYF
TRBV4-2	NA	CASSQGLAGGPYEQYF
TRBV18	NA	CASSPNRDSKAEAFF
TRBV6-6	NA	CASRRDRAIQETQYF
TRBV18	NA	CASSPYGSLWGGNNEQFF
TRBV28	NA	CASSPQPAGGELFF
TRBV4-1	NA	CASSQDRLAGYNEQFF
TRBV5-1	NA	CASCVGNSDGTQYF
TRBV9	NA	CASSVVGTRFGQGQETQYF
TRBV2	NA	CASSEARIEAGNQPQHF